The T cell receptor (beta chain) under discussion was sequenced for a study of OX40 agonist ivuxolimab in advanced cancers. Sequencing used immunoSEQ multiplex PCR; TCRdb keeps in-frame clones, though not all of them. The repertoire holds 63,000 or so clones, with about 90% as singletons. Germline-derived CDR1 and CDR2 are SGHRS and YFSETQ. Between the trimmed V and J ends, which lost 3 bases and 4 bases, there was a span of 14 bases. The CDR3 sequence is 16 residues long. This material consisted of CD4+ or CD8+ T cells sorted from blood, taken in a trial of the OX40 agonist ivuxolimab. The gene calls are TRBV5-1 and TRBJ2-6, with a possible D match to TRBD1 (6 bases). The origin of this receptor is an adult with an advanced solid tumor such as melanoma, head and neck, liver or kidney cancer. CDR3 DNA: TGCGCCAGCAGCTGGGGGCCCTCGGCGGGGGCCAACGTCCTGACTTTC. Protein: CASSWGPSAGANVLTF.